This T cell receptor (beta chain) comes out of a study of blood T cells in healthy people across ages. Study-level results: TCR beta diversity per million T cells fell roughly linearly with age.

Each sample had at least 6 million PBMCs isolated. CDR3 size: 16 residues. CDR1 is SSHAT and CDR2 is FNYEAQ in the germline V gene (reference sequence). Comments on this clonotype: The antigen is unknown. Its ends do not fully match the called genes, so a read error is possible.

A second PCR, run for roughly 7 to 11 cycles, used a sample-barcoded 5' primer plus a J-beta primer mix. One entry per CDR3 protein results from TCRdb running MiXCR on the 5' RACE reads. The sample carries about 1 million distinct CDR3 sequences, under 45% recorded once. This rearrangement joins TRBV7-7 to TRBJ2-5; weak D call: TRBD2 (5 bases). The source of this sequence is a woman in her sixties or seventies in good health. Material for sequencing was blood. CDR3 protein: CASSLSGGSTQETQYF. DNA for the CDR3: TGTGCTAGCAGCTTGAGCGGTGGCTCGACCCAAGAGACCCAGTACTTC.